A selection of T cell receptor beta chains follows, all from one sample in a study of blood T cells in healthy people across ages. TCRdb ran MiXCR on the 5' RACE reads and lists one entry per CDR3 protein. The data hold approximately 2,000,000 distinct CDR3 sequences, with about two fifths observed a single time. The sequenced sample was blood. The source is a human donor in good health. Each CDR3 is given with its conserved first and last residue. D genes are given only for firm matches. Only part of the rows carry a size: once, few, many, or a class if the clone is expanded.

d_gene	abundance	v_gene	j_gene	CDR3aa	CDR3nt
-	few	TRBV6-2/TRBV6-3	TRBJ2-7	CATRRDRRLEQYF	TGTGCCACCAGGCGGGACAGAAGGCTCGAGCAGTACTTC
-	-	TRBV7-9	TRBJ2-7	CASSLGGNGEYEQYF	TGTGCCAGCAGCTTAGGGGGTAACGGGGAGTACGAGCAGTACTTC
-	many	TRBV4-3	TRBJ1-2	CASSQANRVFGPGGYTF	TGCGCCAGCAGCCAAGCTAACAGGGTATTCGGCCCGGGTGGCTACACCTTC
TRBD2	many	TRBV3-1	TRBJ2-7	CASSRTSGRDYEQYF	TGTGCCAGCAGCCGGACTAGCGGGAGGGACTACGAGCAGTACTTC
-	-	TRBV2	TRBJ2-5	CASSEVRGIEEETQYF	TGTGCCAGCAGTGAAGTCCGGGGGATCGAGGAAGAGACCCAGTACTTC
TRBD1	-	TRBV29-1	TRBJ1-1	CSVEAEARTGLEAFF	TGCAGCGTTGAAGCAGAAGCCCGGACAGGGCTTGAAGCTTTCTTT
TRBD1	few	TRBV7-9	TRBJ2-7	CASSLGETGVVEQYF	TGTGCCAGCAGCTTAGGCGAGACAGGGGTTGTCGAGCAGTACTTC
-	few	TRBV14	TRBJ2-5	CASSQGGLTETQYF	TGTGCCAGCAGCCAAGGGGGGCTCACGGAGACCCAGTACTTC
-	-	TRBV20-1	TRBJ2-1	CSAREVPYNEQFF	TGCAGTGCTAGAGAGGTCCCGTACAATGAGCAGTTCTTC
-	-	TRBV6-4	TRBJ2-3	CASSDGQDTDTQYF	TGTGCCAGCAGTGACGGGCAGGACACAGATACGCAGTATTTT
-	-	TRBV6-2/TRBV6-3	TRBJ1-2	CASSVLRYGYTF	TGTGCCAGCAGCGTACTTCGCTATGGCTACACCTTC
-	-	TRBV13	TRBJ2-1	CASSDPDSSYNEQFF	TGTGCCAGCAGCGATCCGGACAGCTCCTACAATGAGCAGTTCTTC
-	-	TRBV5-1	TRBJ2-1	CASSLGASDTYNEQFF	TGCGCCAGCAGCTTGGGGGCCTCGGACACCTACAATGAGCAGTTCTTC
-	few	TRBV7-2	TRBJ1-5	CASSLAGYDQPQHF	TGTGCCAGCAGCTTAGCAGGGTACGACCAGCCCCAGCATTTT
TRBD2	many	TRBV29-1	TRBJ2-7	CSVVRGGDEQYF	TGCAGCGTTGTTCGCGGGGGGGACGAGCAGTACTTC
-	-	TRBV19	TRBJ2-1	CASNDRYNEQFF	TGTGCCAGTAACGACAGATACAATGAGCAGTTCTTC
-	many	TRBV4-2	TRBJ2-7	CASSQAEWTNYEQYF	TGTGCCAGCAGCCAAGCCGAGTGGACGAACTACGAGCAGTACTTC
-	-	TRBV3-1	TRBJ2-7	CASSQVGLGPSYEQYF	TGTGCCAGCAGCCAAGTCGGTTTGGGGCCATCCTACGAGCAGTACTTC
-	-	TRBV13	TRBJ2-7	CASSLGSQEPSEQYF	TGTGCCAGCAGCTTAGGGAGTCAAGAACCTAGCGAGCAGTACTTC
-	few	TRBV7-9	TRBJ1-2	CASSFLEGDDYGYTF	TGTGCCAGCAGCTTCTTGGAGGGGGATGACTATGGCTACACCTTC
TRBD1	few	TRBV5-6	TRBJ2-3	CASSFGQGEDTQYF	TGTGCCAGCAGCTTCGGACAGGGAGAAGATACGCAGTATTTT
TRBD1	few	TRBV12-3/TRBV12-4	TRBJ1-5	CASAGGGSNQPQHF	TGTGCCAGCGCAGGGGGGGGAAGCAATCAGCCCCAGCATTTT
-	few	TRBV10-3	TRBJ2-1	CAISEGFVNEQFF	TGTGCCATCAGTGAGGGGTTTGTAAATGAGCAGTTCTTC
TRBD2	once	TRBV3-1	TRBJ2-5	CASSQQSGGGSEQYF	TGTGCCAGCAGCCAGCAGAGCGGGGGCGGATCGGAGCAGTACTTC
TRBD1	few	TRBV10-3	TRBJ2-4	CAIRGTGDKNIQYF	TGTGCCATCAGGGGGACAGGGGACAAAAACATTCAGTACTTC
TRBD1	-	TRBV20-1	TRBJ2-7	CSAQGGPLVQVYEQYF	TGCAGTGCACAGGGGGGACCCTTGGTCCAAGTCTACGAGCAGTACTTC
-	-	TRBV6-2/TRBV6-3	TRBJ1-5	CASSQSYGGQPQHF	TGTGCCAGCAGTCAATCATATGGGGGTCAGCCCCAGCATTTT
TRBD1	few	TRBV7-9	TRBJ1-6	CASSYQGEHSPLHF	TGTGCCAGCAGCTATCAGGGGGAACATTCACCCCTCCACTTT
-	-	TRBV20-1	TRBJ2-5	CSAIRVAGRYERYF	TGCAGTGCTATCCGGGTGGCGGGGCGGTACGAGCGGTACTTC
TRBD1	few	TRBV6-1	TRBJ1-2	CASSRDRINYGYTF	TGTGCCAGCAGTAGGGACAGGATAAACTATGGCTACACCTTC
-	-	TRBV5-1	TRBJ1-4	CASSFGLTNEKLFF	TGCGCCAGCAGCTTTGGGTTAACTAATGAAAAACTGTTTTTT
-	few	TRBV6-5	TRBJ1-2	CASSYRYRDGYTF	TGTGCCAGCAGTTACAGGTACAGGGATGGCTACACCTTC
TRBD1	-	TRBV12-3/TRBV12-4	TRBJ2-5	CASSKQGSEETQYF	TGTGCCAGCAGTAAACAGGGGAGTGAAGAGACCCAGTACTTC
-	-	TRBV4-2	TRBJ2-1	CASSQGLLGGSSYNEQFF	TGTGCCAGCAGCCAAGGGCTTCTGGGGGGTAGCTCCTACAATGAGCAGTTCTTC
-	-	TRBV5-1	TRBJ1-3	CASSLQTFSGNTIYF	TGCGCCAGCAGCCTGCAGACGTTCTCTGGAAACACCATATATTTT
-	-	TRBV12-3/TRBV12-4	TRBJ2-5	CASSPKGVHQETQYF	TGTGCCAGCAGCCCAAAGGGGGTTCACCAAGAGACCCAGTACTTC
-	-	TRBV4-1	TRBJ2-3	CASGGQSTDTQYF	TGCGCCAGCGGCGGACAGAGCACAGATACGCAGTATTTT
-	-	TRBV7-2	TRBJ1-5	CASSRWDGNQPQHF	TGTGCCAGCAGCCGCTGGGACGGCAATCAGCCCCAGCATTTT
TRBD2	-	TRBV10-3	TRBJ2-5	CATTTSGGETQYF	TGTGCCACAACGACTAGCGGGGGAGAGACCCAGTACTTC